Below, 29 T cell receptor beta chains from the same sample are listed, as sequenced in a study of early T cells in non-severe SARS-CoV-2 infection. Each CDR3 protein gets one entry after TCRdb re-called the 5' RACE reads with MiXCR. In the table there are nearly 45,000 distinct CDR3 sequences, 11% of which are singletons. The material sequenced was whole blood. All receptors derive from an adult who was a healthcare worker with PCR-confirmed SARS-CoV-2 infection or an uninfected control (not recorded which).

This clonotype has ten or more counts. The chain carries TRBV12-3 or TRBV12-4 and TRBJ1-1; TRBD1 agrees at 9 bases. V was clipped by 1 base and J by 1 base; unmatched bases: 1. The CDR3 spans 15 residues. Written as DNA, the CDR3 is TGTGCCAGCAGTTTAGGGGACAGGGCGAACACTGAAGCTTTCTTT. Amino acid sequence: CASSLGDRANTEAFF.

The rearrangement links TRBV30 to TRBJ1-2, with D unclear. The CDR3 contains 13 residues. The germline CDR1 and CDR2 sequences are GTSNPN and SVGIG (reference sequence). Deletions cut 2 bases from V and 5 bases from J, with 12 bases between. CDR3 region: CAWSRDRPYGYTF. The DNA for the CDR3 is TGTGCCTGGAGTCGAGATAGGCCGTATGGCTACACCTTC.

The chain couples TRBV15 to TRBJ2-7; D is perhaps TRBD1 or TRBD2 (5 bases each). CDR3 length: 14 amino acids. Germline CDR1 and CDR2: LNHNV and YYDKDF (reference sequence). V lost 3 bases and J lost 5, with 14 bases in between. The CDR3 bases are TGTGCCACCAGCAGGGGAGACAGTGCCCACGAGCAGTACTTC. Translated: CATSRGDSAHEQYF.

This clonotype was picked up many times. The chain is built from TRBV20-1 and TRBJ2-7; 9 bases agree with TRBD1. Unmatched junction bases numbered 3, after V lost 0 bases and J lost 3 bases. The CDR3 has 14 residues. The germline V gene encodes CDR1 DFQATT and CDR2 SNEGSKA (reference sequence). The CDR3 reads CSARDLTGGYEQYF. The DNA of the CDR3 is TGCAGTGCTAGAGATCTGACAGGGGGCTACGAGCAGTACTTC.

This sequence joins TRBV18 and TRBJ2-5, with D possibly matching TRBD1 (5 bases). The germline V and J ends were trimmed by 3 bases and 5 bases, with 16 bases remaining between them. Germline CDR1 and CDR2: KGHSH and LQKENI. The CDR3 totals 15 residues. CDR3 sequence reads: CASSPSWPGRETQYF. CDR3 nucleotide sequence: TGTGCCAGCTCACCCTCCTGGCCAGGGCGGGAGACCCAGTACTTC.

This clonotype appeared many times. V usage is TRBV3-1 and J usage is TRBJ2-2; 8 bases match TRBD2. The CDR3 consists of 15 residues. Germline loops: CDR1 LGHDT, CDR2 YNNKEL (reference sequence). The V and J ends lost 7 bases and 3 bases, in that order; junction bases with no gene match: 7. CDR3 nucleotides: TGTGCCAGCACTCCCGGGACTAGGGACACCGGGGAGCTGTTTTTT. Translation: CASTPGTRDTGELFF.

At least ten counts were recorded for this clonotype. In DNA, the CDR3 is TGCAGTGCTAGAGCGGGAGCGTACGAGCAGTACTTC. It yields the protein CSARAGAYEQYF. The chain is built from TRBV20-1 and TRBJ2-7; the D gene is possibly TRBD2 (6 bases). This CDR3 contains 12 residues. Germline CDR1 and CDR2: DFQATT and SNEGSKA (reference sequence). V was pared by 1 base and J by 4 bases, with 8 bases between.

The rearrangement uses TRBV5-1 and TRBJ2-2; perhaps TRBD1 as D (7 bases). The CDR3 runs 16 residues. Germline lookup yields CDR1 SGHRS and CDR2 YFSETQ. The ends were cut back, 3 bases at V and 1 base at J, with 13 bases in the middle. In DNA form, the CDR3 reads TGCGCCAGCAGCTCGGGCGGGACAGTGAACACCGGGGAGCTGTTTTTT. This translates into CASSSGGTVNTGELFF.

The chain joins TRBV20-1 to TRBJ2-5; TRBD2 aligns across 13 bases. The CDR3 extends over 14 amino acids. Germline CDR1 reads DFQATT; CDR2 reads SNEGSKA (reference sequence). J gave up 5 bases and V 6 bases, and 6 bases lay outside the gene matches. The CDR3 region has the DNA TGCAGTGCAACTAGCGGGAGGGCCTGGGAGACCCAGTACTTC. Residues: CSATSGRAWETQYF.

At least ten counts were recorded for this clonotype. The chain recombines TRBV28 with TRBJ2-1; D possibly corresponds to TRBD2 (7 bases). From germline, CDR1 is MDHEN and CDR2 SYDVKM. With 5 bases removed from V and 8 bases from J, the gap between germline ends came to 25 bases. The CDR3 runs 17 residues. This CDR3 reads CASSRTGGSPRGDEQFF. The CDR3 nucleotides are TGTGCCAGCAGTCGGACTGGCGGGAGTCCAAGGGGGGATGAGCAGTTCTTC. Using reference TRBV28 and TRBJ2-1 for the parts outside the CDR3, the full variable domain is DVKVTQSSRYLVKRTGEKVFLECVQDMDHENMFWYRQDPGLGLRLIYFSYDVKMKEKGDIPEGYSVSREKKERFSLILESASTNQTSMYLCASSRTGGSPRGDEQFFGPGTRLTVL.

This clonotype appeared a few times. The V and J genes are TRBV6-2 or TRBV6-3 and TRBJ2-7, with 11 bases identical to TRBD2. This CDR3 region has 14 residues. The germline V gene encodes CDR1 MNHEY and CDR2 SVGEGT. Trimming took 6 bases from V and 6 from J; bases not matched to a gene: 7. The CDR3 DNA is TGTGCCAGCAGATCTCCGGGACTAGCGGCCGAGCAGTACTTC. This encodes CASRSPGLAAEQYF.

The table lists this clonotype with a few counts. This chain connects TRBV5-1 to TRBJ2-5; D not resolved. The length of the CDR3 is 12 residues. Trimming took 4 bases from V and 5 from J, leaving 9 bases between them. CDR1 is SGHRS, CDR2 YFSETQ, per germline. CDR3 nucleotide sequence: TGCGCCAGCAGCGTTAGTGGGGAGACCCAGTACTTC. Protein product: CASSVSGETQYF.

This clonotype showed up just a few times. This chain uses TRBV28 with TRBJ2-7, with 14 bases aligning to TRBD2. Germline V lookup: CDR1 MDHEN, CDR2 SYDVKM. V shed 5 bases and J 12 bases; nucleotides not matched to a gene: 27. CDR3 length: 20 residues. This CDR3 reads CASSPEPQTSGRAWKAKTYF. The CDR3 nucleotides read TGTGCCAGCAGTCCCGAACCACAGACTAGCGGGAGGGCCTGGAAAGCCAAGACGTACTTC.

This clonotype was seen many times. The gene calls are TRBV11-2 and TRBJ2-2; no reliable D call. Deletions cut 1 base from V and 0 bases from J, with 9 bases between. Germline-derived CDR1 and CDR2 are SGHAT and FQNNGV. The CDR3 runs to 16 residues. The DNA for the CDR3 is TGTGCCAGCAGCTTAGCACCCGGCACGAACACCGGGGAGCTGTTTTTT. Translating gives CASSLAPGTNTGELFF.

In DNA form, the CDR3 reads TGTGCCATCAGTGAGTCAGGGGAGGGTGAGCAGTTCTTC. Its protein is CAISESGEGEQFF. The rearrangement uses TRBV10-3 and TRBJ2-1; 7 bases align to TRBD2. V gave up 0 bases and J gave up 9 bases; unmatched junction bases: 2. The CDR3 extends over 13 amino acids. Germline-derived CDR1 and CDR2 are ENHRY and SYGVKD.

This clonotype was seen at least ten times. The genes are TRBV9 and TRBJ1-1, with a tentative D call TRBD1 (5 bases). Trimming removed 0 bases at V and 10 bases at J, with 22 bases between. Germline V gene data show CDR1 as SGDLS and CDR2 as YYNGEE. This CDR3 has 16 residues. CDR3: CASSVAGDEWGVGAFF. CDR3 in DNA: TGTGCCAGCAGCGTAGCGGGGGACGAGTGGGGAGTCGGAGCTTTCTTT.

This clonotype was counted at least ten times. J is TRBJ2-3 and V is TRBV4-1; TRBD1 matches at 7 bases. From germline, CDR1 is MGHRA and CDR2 YSYEKL. The CDR3 spans 16 residues. Trimming at V came to 4 bases and at J to 0 bases, leaving 7 bases not matched to a gene. The CDR3 DNA reads as TGCGCCAGCAGCCTGAGCCCGGGACAGAGCACAGATACGCAGTATTTT. It is translated as CASSLSPGQSTDTQYF.

This clonotype was seen ten or more times. The chain joins TRBV21-1 to TRBJ2-7; TRBD1, as called in the table, went unchecked against the DNA. TRBV21-1 is classified as a pseudogene. The CDR3 sequence is 14 residues long. CDR3 coding DNA: TGTGCCAGCAGCCTCCGGGACAGAAACTACGAGCAGTACTTC. The encoded protein is CASSLRDRNYEQYF.

This clonotype was seen a few times. V is TRBV28 and J is TRBJ2-5; D not certain. The germline V gene has CDR1 MDHEN and CDR2 SYDVKM. There are 12 residues in the CDR3. Trimming took 7 bases from V and 1 from J, leaving 7 bases between them. CDR3 in DNA: TGTGCCAGCACCGCCCCCCAAGAGACCCAGTACTTC. The encoded protein is CASTAPQETQYF.

The chain carries TRBV30 and TRBJ2-2; D assignment may be TRBD1 or TRBD2 (5 bases each). The germline CDR1 and CDR2 sequences are GTSNPN and SVGIG (reference sequence). V was trimmed by 3 bases and J by 2 bases, leaving 16 bases between them. CDR3 size: 16 residues. The CDR3 DNA reads as TGTGCCTGGAGGGGGCTAGCCAGAAGTAACACCGGGGAGCTGTTTTTT. Translating it yields CAWRGLARSNTGELFF.

Ten or more counts support this clonotype. The J gene is TRBJ2-7, the V gene TRBV20-1; D call uncertain. Deletions cut 5 bases from V and 2 bases from J, with 16 bases between. CDR1 is DFQATT and CDR2 is SNEGSKA in the germline V gene (reference sequence). The CDR3 extends over 14 amino acids. The CDR3 nucleotides read TGCAGTGCTCACTGGACCAGCACTCCCTACGAGCAGTACTTC. This encodes CSAHWTSTPYEQYF.

A few counts support this clonotype. V gene TRBV7-3 combines with J gene TRBJ2-1; the D gene is possibly TRBD2 (6 bases). V lost 4 bases to trimming and J lost 10 bases, with 14 bases between them. Germline V gives CDR1 SGHTA, CDR2 FQGTGA. The length of the CDR3 is 13 residues. The CDR3 spells CASSSGLPGEQFF. The CDR3 DNA is TGTGCCAGCAGCTCGGGACTTCCGGGGGAGCAGTTCTTC.

This clonotype showed up many times. J is TRBJ2-5 and V is TRBV10-2, with TRBD1 matching 7 bases. Germline V gives CDR1 WSHSY, CDR2 SAAADI. Losses at the gene ends were 6 bases for V and 3 bases for J; bases not matched to a gene: 10. This CDR3 comprises 15 residues. The CDR3 is CASRANRGREETQYF. The CDR3 nucleotides are TGCGCCAGCAGGGCAAACAGGGGCAGAGAAGAGACCCAGTACTTC.

This clonotype was recorded many times. The chain recombines TRBV6-5 with TRBJ2-2; TRBD1 agrees at 8 bases. This CDR3 has 18 residues. The J segment lost 6 bases and the V segment lost 0 bases, leaving 12 bases of the junction unmatched. In germline, CDR1 is MNHEY, CDR2 SVGAGI. The CDR3 loop is CASSYSTRQGPPPGELFF. In DNA form, the CDR3 reads TGTGCCAGCAGTTACTCCACTCGACAGGGGCCTCCCCCCGGGGAGCTGTTTTTT.

This clonotype was seen many times. V gene TRBV3-1 combines with J gene TRBJ2-6, with TRBD2 as a possible D gene (6 bases). CDR1 LGHDT and CDR2 YNNKEL come from the germline V gene (reference sequence). The CDR3 runs to 18 residues. Trimming shortened V by 4 bases and J by 2 bases, and 18 bases separated the two germline ends. CDR3 nucleotide sequence: TGTGCCAGCAGCCCCCGCGGAGGGGTGGGCCCTGGGGCCAACGTCCTGACTTTC. Translated: CASSPRGGVGPGANVLTF.

The sample holds many counts of this clonotype. The rearrangement joins TRBV6-2 or TRBV6-3 to TRBJ2-1; 8 positions agree with TRBD2. Unmatched junction bases numbered 13, after V lost 6 bases and J lost 0 bases. The V gene's germline CDR1 is MNHEY and CDR2 SVGEGT. This CDR3 contains 18 residues. In nucleotides, the CDR3 is TGTGCCAGCAGCCCGATCAGCGGGAGCTCTAGCTCCTACAATGAGCAGTTCTTC. Protein product: CASSPISGSSSSYNEQFF.

The chain combines TRBV28 with TRBJ2-1; D ambiguous. This CDR3 has 11 residues. V lost 6 bases and J lost 10, with 10 bases in between. Germline CDR1 reads MDHEN; CDR2 reads SYDVKM. CDR3 in amino acids: CASSSPREQFF. The CDR3 DNA reads TGTGCCAGCAGCTCCCCGAGAGAGCAGTTCTTC.

This clonotype was recorded many times. The chain couples TRBV10-3 to TRBJ1-5; no reliable D call. Trimming left V 4 bases short and J 5 bases short, with 9 bases between. CDR1 and CDR2 from the germline V gene are ENHRY and SYGVKD. This CDR3 has 13 residues. CDR3 sequence: CAISVGPYQPQHF. CDR3 sequence (DNA): TGTGCCATCAGTGTGGGTCCTTATCAGCCCCAGCATTTT.

This clonotype was counted many times. The rearrangement links TRBV5-1 to TRBJ2-5, with D perhaps matching TRBD2 (6 bases). CDR1 is SGHRS, CDR2 YFSETQ, per germline. This CDR3 has 20 residues. Deletions cut 0 bases from V and 1 base from J, with 25 bases between. The CDR3 coding sequence is TGCGCCAGCAGCTTGGCCCGGACTACCACGGGAGAGGGGCGCCAAGAGACCCAGTACTTC. Encoded protein: CASSLARTTTGEGRQETQYF.